This passage covers 27 T cell receptor beta chains from one sample sequenced in a study of T cells in women clearing cervical HPV infection. Data came from immunoSEQ multiplex PCR; TCRdb stores just in-frame clones and leaves some out. The sample holds 25,000 to 35,000 clones. Input material: blood buffy coat. The receptors were sampled from a woman between 18 and 70 years old with a cervical HPV16 infection that either progressed to CIN3+ or cleared (not recorded which).

Concerning this clone itself: The CDR3 end lies 3 residues beyond the end of the read and is filled in from the germline J gene. The chain combines TRBV5-6 with TRBJ2-1, with no clear D. CDR3 size: 12 residues. Germline V gene lookup returns CDR1 SGHDT and CDR2 YYEEEE. Deletions cut 0 bases from V and 7 bases from J, with 5 bases between. Partial CDR3 DNA: TGTGCCAGCAGCTTGGACGGTAATGAG. This sequence encodes CASSLDGNE. The whole CDR3 sequence is CASSLDGNEQFF.

With regard to this clone: The CDR3 extends 3 residues past the end of the read, so its final part is completed from the germline J gene. The chain employs TRBV20-1 and TRBJ2-7, with D perhaps TRBD1 (5 bases). With 2 bases removed from V and 0 bases from J, the gap between germline ends came to 17 bases. The germline V gene encodes CDR1 DFQATT and CDR2 SNEGSKA (reference sequence). CDR3 length: 16 amino acids. CDR3: CSARPQGRAVSYEQYF. The CDR3 bases that were read are TGCAGTGCTAGACCCCAGGGCAGGGCCGTCTCCTACGAG.

The CDR3 DNA, read in part, is TGTGCCAGCAGCTTAGTGGGAGGAGGGGATTCACCC. Its translation is CASSLVGGGDSP. The full CDR3 is CASSLVGGGDSPLHF. This chain links TRBV7-9 with TRBJ1-6, with D possibly being TRBD1 (5 bases). The read terminates 3 residues ahead of where the CDR3 ends, so the germline J gene completes it. CDR3 length equals 15 residues. The ends were cut back, 1 base at V and 8 bases at J, with 12 bases in the middle. Per the germline V gene, CDR1 is SEHNR and CDR2 is FQNEAQ (reference sequence). The full variable domain, in which reference TRBV7-9 and TRBJ1-6 provide the parts outside the CDR3, is DTGVSQNPRHKITKRGQNVTFRCDPISEHNRLYWYRQTLGQGPEFLTYFQNEAQLEKSRLLSDRFSAERPKGSFSTLEIQRTEQGDSAMYLCASSLVGGGDSPLHFGNGTRLTVT.

Concerning this clone: The read stops 3 residues short of the end of the CDR3; the missing end is completed from the germline J gene. The V gene is TRBV7-9, the J gene TRBJ1-1, with a possible D match to TRBD1 (6 bases). The CDR3 has 11 residues. The germline V gene has CDR1 SEHNR and CDR2 FQNEAQ (reference sequence). The chain's CDR3 is CASSGGGGAFF. The covered CDR3 bases are TGTGCCAGCAGCGGAGGGGGGGGA. The complete variable domain, with remaining parts taken from reference TRBV7-9 and TRBJ1-1, reads DTGVSQNPRHKITKRGQNVTFRCDPISEHNRLYWYRQTLGQGPEFLTYFQNEAQLEKSRLLSDRFSAERPKGSFSTLEIQRTEQGDSAMYLCASSGGGGAFFGQGTRLTVV.

For this clone: The missing CDR3 end, 3 residues past where the read stops, is filled in from the germline J gene. The chain links TRBV11-2 to TRBJ2-7, with a possible D match to TRBD1 (5 bases). This CDR3 is built from 15 residues. Trimming cost V 5 bases and J 1 base, with 15 bases left between them. The germline CDR1 and CDR2 sequences are SGHAT and FQNNGV. CDR3 DNA (partial): TGTGCCAGCAGCCAGGGTATACGGGTATCCTACGAG. This codes for CASSQGIRVSYE. The whole CDR3 region reads CASSQGIRVSYEQYF.

Remarks on this clone: The CDR3 end lies 3 residues beyond the end of the read and is filled in from the germline J gene. The V gene is TRBV15, the J gene TRBJ1-3, with D hard to call. V was pared by 1 base and J by 1 base, with 5 bases between. Germline CDR1 and CDR2: LNHNV and YYDKDF (reference sequence). This CDR3 region has 14 residues. The CDR3 spells CATSRAVSGNTIYF. The CDR3 bases that were read are TGTGCCACCAGCAGAGCGGTTTCTGGAAACACC.

Regarding this clone: The sequence runs out 3 residues before the end of the CDR3; the remainder is reconstructed from the germline J gene. The V and J genes are TRBV2 and TRBJ1-1; a possible D gene is TRBD1 (5 bases). CDR3 length: 12 residues. CDR1 SNHLY and CDR2 FYNNEI come from the germline V gene. The CDR3 protein is CASSEHGGGAFF. The sequenced part of the CDR3 DNA is TGTGCCAGCAGTGAGCACGGGGGGGGA.

Concerning this clone itself: With the read ending 3 residues before the CDR3 end, the germline J gene is used to fill in that end. The V gene is TRBV2, the J gene TRBJ2-1, with a tentative D call TRBD2 (5 bases). This CDR3 is built from 12 residues. Germline CDR1 reads SNHLY; CDR2 reads FYNNEI. V dropped 4 bases and J dropped 6 bases, with 7 bases sitting between them. Incomplete CDR3 DNA: TGTGCCAGCAGTGGAGAGGGCAATGAG. This codes for CASSGEGNE. The full CDR3 protein reads CASSGEGNEQFF.

Details on this clone: The CDR3 end lies 3 residues beyond the end of the read and is filled in from the germline J gene. The chain has TRBV28 and TRBJ1-2; maybe TRBD1 (5 bases). This CDR3 spans 15 amino acids. Germline V CDR1 and CDR2: MDHEN, SYDVKM. With 1 base removed from V and 3 bases from J, the gap between germline ends came to 12 bases. The CDR3 region is CASSLSEGLYYGYTF. The covered CDR3 bases are TGTGCCAGCAGTTTATCCGAGGGACTTTACTATGGC.

As to this clone: The CDR3 extends 3 residues past the end of the read, so its final part is completed from the germline J gene. The chain recombines TRBV7-3 with TRBJ1-2, with unresolved D. Germline assignment: CDR1 SGHTA and CDR2 FQGTGA. The CDR3 sequence is 13 residues long. The CDR3 sequence is CASSLAVSDTYTF. CDR3 DNA, as far as it was read: TGTGCCAGCAGCTTAGCGGTATCAGATACC.

As for this clone: The read terminates 3 residues before the CDR3 end, so the remaining end is supplied by the germline J gene. The gene calls are TRBV29-1 and TRBJ2-1, with D unclear. CDR3 size: 11 residues. Deletions cut 5 bases from V and 6 bases from J, with 8 bases between. Germline lookup yields CDR1 SQVTM and CDR2 ANQGSEA. The CDR3 here is CSVLAFNEQFF. Partial CDR3 DNA: TGCAGCGTTCTGGCATTCAATGAG.

Concerning this clone itself: Sequencing ends 3 residues short of the CDR3 end; the germline J gene provides the rest. The V gene is TRBV7-6, the J gene TRBJ2-1, with TRBD2 identical over 12 bases. The CDR3 is 15 amino acids. The germline CDR1 and CDR2 sequences are SGHVS and FNYEAQ. V shed 5 bases, J shed 8 bases, and the junction held 7 bases outside the gene matches. Incomplete CDR3 DNA: TGTGCCAGCAGCCCCCGGCTAGCGGGGGGGTATGAG. Translating it yields CASSPRLAGGYE. The full CDR3 is CASSPRLAGGYEQFF.

The CDR3 DNA, read in part, is TGTGCCTGGAAGGTGACAGGGTCCACCGGGGAG. It encodes CAWKVTGSTGE. In full, the CDR3 reads CAWKVTGSTGELFF. V is TRBV30 and J is TRBJ2-2; 7 positions agree with TRBD1. With the read ending 3 residues before the CDR3 end, the germline J gene is used to fill in that end. CDR1 is GTSNPN, CDR2 SVGIG, per germline (reference sequence). The V and J ends lost 4 bases and 4 bases, in that order; junction bases with no gene match: 6. This CDR3 region has 14 residues. Variable domain in full (rest from reference TRBV30 and TRBJ2-2): SQTIHQWPATLVQPVGSPLSLECTVEGTSNPNLYWYRQAAGRGLQLLFYSVGIGQISSEVPQNLSASRPQDRQFILSSKKLLLSDSGFYLCAWKVTGSTGELFFGEGSRLTVL.

As regards this clone: The CDR3 is cut off 3 residues early in the read; its end comes from the germline J gene. The genes are TRBV19 and TRBJ1-1; unclear D gene. Trimming took 3 bases from V and 1 from J, leaving 12 bases between them. The CDR3 sequence is 15 residues long. The germline gives CDR1 LNHDA, CDR2 SQIVND (reference sequence). The part of the CDR3 DNA that was read is TGTGCCAGTAGTATTTCTCGCAGGAAGAACACTGAA. The encoded protein is CASSISRRKNTE. The CDR3 in full is CASSISRRKNTEAFF.

Concerning this clone: The CDR3 end falls 3 residues outside the read, so it is completed with the germline J gene. The V gene is TRBV7-9, the J gene TRBJ1-1; unclear D gene. Looked up from germline, CDR1 is SEHNR and CDR2 is FQNEAQ (reference sequence). The CDR3 has 15 residues. The covered CDR3 bases are TGTGCCAGCAGCTCACCTCGAGCCAGCACAGATACG. Encoded protein: CASSSPRASTDT. The whole CDR3 region reads CASSSPRASTDTAFF.

With regard to this clone: The CDR3 end is not reached by the read, which stops 3 residues before it; the germline J gene fills it in. J is TRBJ2-2 and V is TRBV19; no firm D call. V was clipped by 8 bases and J by 6 bases, with 16 bases between them. Per the germline V gene, CDR1 is LNHDA and CDR2 is SQIVND (reference sequence). The CDR3 runs to 14 residues. CDR3 DNA (partial): TGTGCCAGTCACTCTAGAGCTTCAGCCGGGGAG. It encodes CASHSRASAGE. The entire CDR3 sequence reads CASHSRASAGELFF.

Points on this clone: The read ends 3 residues before the CDR3 terminus; that terminus is restored from the germline J gene. This rearrangement joins TRBV5-1 to TRBJ1-1; 8 bases line up with TRBD1. The junction had 7 bases not matched to a gene; V was cut back by 0 bases and J by 6 bases. Per the germline V gene, CDR1 is SGHRS and CDR2 is YFSETQ. The CDR3 has 15 amino acids. The CDR3: CASSLGTGRYAEAFF. The covered CDR3 bases are TGCGCCAGCAGCTTGGGGACAGGGCGGTACGCTGAA. The full variable domain, with the rest looked up from reference TRBV5-1 and TRBJ1-1, is KAGVTQTPRYLIKTRGQQVTLSCSPISGHRSVSWYQQTPGQGLQFLFEYFSETQRNKGNFPGRFSGRQFSNSRSEMNVSTLELGDSALYLCASSLGTGRYAEAFFGQGTRLTVV.

Points on this clone: The CDR3 extends 3 residues past the end of the read, so its final part is completed from the germline J gene. V gene TRBV5-1 combines with J gene TRBJ2-1, with D maybe TRBD1 (7 bases). V was cut by 4 bases and J by 8 bases, with 19 bases left in between. CDR3 length: 15 amino acids. Germline V CDR1 and CDR2: SGHRS, YFSETQ. This CDR3 is CASSHRGLPDDEQFF. The CDR3 DNA, read in part, is TGCGCCAGCAGCCACAGGGGACTCCCGGACGATGAG.

This clone is medium-sized by frequency. With the read ending 3 residues before the CDR3 end, the germline J gene is used to fill in that end. The J gene is TRBJ2-7, the V gene TRBV7-9; 9 nucleotides agree with TRBD1. Germline-derived CDR1 and CDR2 are SEHNR and FQNEAQ (reference sequence). This CDR3 spans 15 amino acids. The trim removed 3 bases at V and 2 bases at J, leaving 5 bases unmatched. The CDR3 sequence is CASSFPGTGTYEQYF. The CDR3 bases that were read are TGTGCCAGCAGCTTTCCCGGGACAGGGACCTACGAG.

As concerns this clone: Read sequence stops 3 residues before the CDR3 end, and the germline J gene provides the missing end. The J gene is TRBJ2-2, the V gene TRBV19; 14 bases agree with TRBD2. The CDR3 covers 17 residues. Germline-derived CDR1 and CDR2 are LNHDA and SQIVND (reference sequence). The V and J ends lost 4 bases and 5 bases, in that order; junction bases with no gene match: 6. The sequenced part of the CDR3 DNA is TGTGCCAGTAGTACGACTAGCGGGGGGGCGGAGACCGGGGAG. Amino acid sequence: CASSTTSGGAETGE. In full, the CDR3 is CASSTTSGGAETGELFF.

As for this clone: Coverage ceases 3 residues before the CDR3 finishes, and the germline J gene fills in the end. This chain connects TRBV2 to TRBJ2-1; a weak D match, TRBD2 (6 bases). CDR1 and CDR2 (germline): SNHLY, FYNNEI. V lost 3 bases and J lost 0, with 9 bases in between. This CDR3 spans 15 amino acids. The CDR3 loop is CASSEAGTSYNEQFF. The covered CDR3 bases are TGTGCCAGCAGTGAGGCGGGAACCTCCTACAATGAG.

Details on this clone: The CDR3 end lies 3 residues beyond the end of the read and is filled in from the germline J gene. The chain carries TRBV2 and TRBJ1-1; the D gene is possibly TRBD1 (5 bases). The germline V gene encodes CDR1 SNHLY and CDR2 FYNNEI. This CDR3 has 13 residues. Trimming took off 5 bases at V and 2 bases at J, with 9 bases between the two ends. The CDR3 sequence: CASSPQGNTEAFF. The sequenced CDR3 bases are TGTGCCAGCAGTCCCCAGGGAAACACTGAA.

About this clone itself: The read terminates 3 residues ahead of where the CDR3 ends, so the germline J gene completes it. The chain carries TRBV5-1 and TRBJ2-3, with TRBD2 matching over 9 bases. After removal of 4 bases from V and 2 bases from J, the junction contained 8 bases not matched to a gene. The CDR3 length is 16 residues. Per germline, CDR1 SGHRS and CDR2 YFSETQ. The CDR3 sequence is CASSGQTSGPTDTQYF. CDR3 bases read: TGCGCCAGCAGCGGTCAGACTAGCGGTCCCACAGATACG.

A note on this clone: The read ends 3 residues shy of where the CDR3 ends; the end is completed using the germline J gene. This sequence joins TRBV5-1 and TRBJ2-7, with 9 bases that match TRBD1. V was pared by 4 bases and J by 1 base, with 6 bases of the junction left unmatched. From germline, CDR1 is SGHRS and CDR2 YFSETQ. The CDR3 covers 15 residues. The sequenced part of the CDR3 DNA is TGCGCCAGCAGCCCTGGGACAGGGATGTCCTACGAG. Its translation: CASSPGTGMSYE. The whole CDR3 sequence is CASSPGTGMSYEQYF.

As regards this clone: Read data end 3 residues before the CDR3 end; the end is taken from the germline J gene. The chain links TRBV20-1 to TRBJ1-3, with D perhaps TRBD1 (5 bases). The CDR3 is 14 amino acids. Germline CDR1 is DFQATT and CDR2 is SNEGSKA (reference sequence). Trimming shortened V by 3 bases and J by 3 bases, and 12 bases separated the two germline ends. The CDR3 region is CSASPGHFGNTIYF. Incomplete CDR3 DNA: TGCAGTGCTAGCCCAGGACACTTTGGAAACACC.

As to this clone: The read stops 3 residues short of the end of the CDR3; the missing end is completed from the germline J gene. This sequence joins TRBV12-3 or TRBV12-4 and TRBJ1-2; 7 bases fit TRBD1. This CDR3 comprises 16 residues. J was trimmed by 0 bases and V by 5 bases; bases with no gene match: 9. The sequenced CDR3 bases are TGTGCCAGCAGTCCGGACAGGACACCTGCTAACTATGGC. Translating gives CASSPDRTPANYG. The full CDR3 protein reads CASSPDRTPANYGYTF.

About this clone: The read ends 3 residues early relative to the CDR3; the germline J gene fills the gap. The rearrangement uses TRBV5-5 and TRBJ1-2; possible D gene TRBD1, 6 bases. The germline V and J ends were trimmed by 1 base and 6 bases, with 16 bases remaining between them. From germline, CDR1 is SGHKS and CDR2 YYEKEE (reference sequence). CDR3 length: 15 amino acids. The covered CDR3 bases are TGTGCCAGCAGCTTGACAGGGCCCAAAGTGGATGGC. As protein: CASSLTGPKVDG. The whole CDR3 protein is CASSLTGPKVDGYTF.